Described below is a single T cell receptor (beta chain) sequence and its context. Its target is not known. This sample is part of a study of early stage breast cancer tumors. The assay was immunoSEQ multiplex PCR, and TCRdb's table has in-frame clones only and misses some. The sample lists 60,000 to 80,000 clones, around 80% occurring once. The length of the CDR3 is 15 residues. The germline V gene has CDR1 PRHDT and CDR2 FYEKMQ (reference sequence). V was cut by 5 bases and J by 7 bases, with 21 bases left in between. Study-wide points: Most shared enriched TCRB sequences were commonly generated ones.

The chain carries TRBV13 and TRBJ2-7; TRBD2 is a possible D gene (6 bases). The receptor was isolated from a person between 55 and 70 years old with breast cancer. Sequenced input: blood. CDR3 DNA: TGTGCCAGCAGCCGCTTGGGCGGGGAAACTGGGGAGCAGTACTTC. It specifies CASSRLGGETGEQYF.